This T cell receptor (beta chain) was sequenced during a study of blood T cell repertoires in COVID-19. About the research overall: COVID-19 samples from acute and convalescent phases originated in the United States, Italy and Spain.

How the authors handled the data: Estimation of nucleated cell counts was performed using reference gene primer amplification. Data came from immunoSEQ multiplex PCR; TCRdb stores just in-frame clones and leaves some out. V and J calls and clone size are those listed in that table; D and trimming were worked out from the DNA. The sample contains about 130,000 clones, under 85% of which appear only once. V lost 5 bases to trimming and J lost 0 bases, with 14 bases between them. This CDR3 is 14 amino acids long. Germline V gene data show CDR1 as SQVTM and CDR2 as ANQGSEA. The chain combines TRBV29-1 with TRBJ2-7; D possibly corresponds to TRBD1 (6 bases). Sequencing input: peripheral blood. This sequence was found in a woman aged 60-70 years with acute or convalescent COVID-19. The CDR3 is CSVQKQGLSYEQYF. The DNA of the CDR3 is TGCAGCGTTCAAAAACAGGGCCTCTCCTACGAGCAGTACTTC.